This TCR beta chain is drawn from a study of resident and recirculating memory T cells in vitiligo (dated by TCRdb to 2016 to 2019). At the level of the whole study: The study took epidermis from shave biopsies of two lesional and two nonlesional sites, plus PBMCs, from each of a few stable vitiligo patients for TCR beta sequencing. Right before genomic DNA was extracted using the Qiagen DNeasy Blood & Tissue Kit, the samples were homogenized with no cell sorting step. The goal of the human TCR beta sequencing was to check whether lesional vitiligo skin contained specific clones that differed from the clones found in nonlesional skin and blood. The full study reports these points: Clonality was not the same from one vitiligo lesion to another, and no unique dominant TCR clone turned up. Mechanistic studies in the future are needed to assess how much the detected T cell clones and the human Trm pools versus Tcm pools each contribute. Because TCR sequences were not shared across biopsy sites or across patients, the findings suggest that different lesions are infiltrated by different T cell clones, a pattern described as private specificity. Overlap and correlation analysis showed no significant repertoire overlap between biopsies except for each lesion with itself, even within a single patient.

TCR beta chains were amplified from genomic DNA with the immunoSEQ hsTCRB kit. Sequencing of TCR beta libraries was performed on an Illumina MiSeq instrument by the immunoSEQ service. The source study handled its data this way. Analysis of the repertoire data was performed with the immunoSEQ Analyzer. TCRdb retrieved this table from immuneACCESS and kept in-frame rearrangements only. Not all clones are present; in checked studies, unresolved V genes account for under half, and no reason is known for the remainder. That table gives V, J and clone size, and the DNA gave D and trimming. For this sample the table gives 35,000 to 45,000 clones, of which about 93% were detected only once. About 4.5% of the sample rests with the top ten. A note on this clone: The antigen it binds to is not known. No much larger clone exists at a distance of one base, and base qualities are not known.

CDR1 and CDR2 are read off the germline V gene as SGHTA and FQGNSA. Germline trimming amounts to 6 bases on V and 7 bases on J, with 7 as the count of junction bases outside the gene matches. The CDR3 measures 15 amino acids from cysteine to phenylalanine. The sequence is cut down to CDR3 DNA, 45 bases in frame from base 1. Vitiligo counted as stable when lesions had not changed during the previous 6 months. To count as stable, patients also needed to show no confetti depigmentation, which is a clinical sign of active vitiligo. Any patient who had received treatment in the previous three months was excluded. Ficoll density gradient centrifugation was used to isolate PBMCs from heparinized blood, after which the PBMCs were flash-frozen.

The sequence joins TRBV7-2 to TRBJ1-6; TRBD1 fits 9 bases in the junction. This TCR was recovered from a male donor with vitiligo. Material: blood. The CDR3 is CASRERTGENSPLHF. DNA sequence: TGTGCCAGCAGAGAAAGGACAGGGGAGAATTCACCCCTCCACTTT.